This T cell receptor beta chain was recovered during a study of T cells in Graves' hyperthyroidism and ophthalmopathy. This clonotype was seen repeatedly, ten times or more. V dropped 3 bases and J dropped 2 bases, with 11 bases sitting between them. Germline CDR1 DFQATT, CDR2 SNEGSKA (reference sequence). The CDR3 extends over 13 amino acids. What was amplified from RNA transcripts were TCR beta CDR3 regions. The HTBI primer set drove a first-round RT-PCR of the TCR CDR3. A single record per CDR3 protein comes from TCRdb applying MiXCR to the multiplex PCR reads. The sample has 400,000 or so distinct CDR3 sequences, roughly 15% seen once; the top ten hold roughly a fifth.

This TCR derives from a woman aged 60 to 75 with Graves' ophthalmopathy. The chain uses TRBV20-1 and TRBJ2-7; D possibly matches TRBD1 or TRBD2 (5 bases each). Sequenced sample: blood. The CDR3 DNA reads TGCAGTGCTAGGAGGGACCCTCCCTACGAGCAGTACTTC. Its protein product is CSARRDPPYEQYF.